The clone carrying this TCR beta chain was counted a single time. These data originate in a study of graft-versus-host responses after intestinal transplantation. The CDR3 spans 16 residues. Trimming pared 0 bases from V and 4 bases from J, leaving 15 bases between. Germline assignment: CDR1 LGHNA and CDR2 YNFKEQ. Assay: immunoSEQ multiplex PCR; the TCRdb copy retains only in-frame clones and omits some. The table has roughly 99,000 clones, more than 70% seen once. The genes are TRBV4-2 and TRBJ1-2; TRBD1 might be the D (6 bases). Material: PBMCs, obtained 255 days after intestinal transplant. The sequence was collected from a human patient who received an intestinal transplant, so some T cells may come from the graft donor. The CDR3 protein is CASSQEEGGPLYGYTF. The CDR3 DNA sequence: TGTGCCAGCAGCCAAGAAGAGGGGGGGCCTCTCTATGGCTACACCTTC.